The T cell receptor (beta chain) described here comes from a study of blood T cell repertoires in COVID-19. Across the whole study: Acute and convalescent COVID-19 specimens originated in the United States, Italy and Spain. T cells, B-cell-depleted T cells, or PBMCs supplied cDNA or gDNA.

As processed by the authors: Reference gene primer amplification yielded estimated nucleated cell counts. Profiling relied on immunoSEQ multiplex PCR, and the TCRdb table lists in-frame clones only, not all of them. V, J and clone size derive from that table, while D and trimming were established from the DNA sequence. This sample has some 70,000 clones, with roughly 80% found just once. The CDR3 contains 15 residues. V lost 4 bases and J lost 5; bases outside the gene matches: 8. Per germline, CDR1 LGHDT and CDR2 YNNKEL (reference sequence). The rearrangement links TRBV3-1 (or the pseudogene TRBV3-2) to TRBJ2-5; 9 bases map to TRBD2. The sample was peripheral blood. The TCR comes from an older woman with acute or convalescent COVID-19. DNA of the CDR3: TGTGCCAGCAGCCGAGGGGGACTAGCCGGGGAGACCCAGTACTTC. This translates into CASSRGGLAGETQYF.